Sequencing of this T cell receptor (beta chain) was carried out in a study of OX40 agonist ivuxolimab in advanced cancers. Study-level background: Ivuxolimab was an agonistic, fully human IgG2 monoclonal antibody directed against OX40 (CD134), a costimulatory receptor. Intravenous ivuxolimab was administered to patients every 2 weeks at six dose levels: 0.01, 0.1, 0.3, 1.5, 3 and 10 mg/kg. Of the roughly 52 dose-escalation patients, hepatocellular carcinoma was present in roughly 19, melanoma in approximately 15, renal cell carcinoma in 9 and head and neck cancer in 9. In the dose-escalation cohort, 70% to 85% of patients were male, and the mean age was approximately 64 years, with a range of about 23 to 90. Prior anti-PD-1, anti-PD-L1 or anti-CTLA-4 therapy was permitted, and checkpoint inhibitors had been received by roughly 42% of dose-escalation patients. Partial responses occurred in three dose-escalation patients: two with cutaneous melanoma and one with hepatocellular carcinoma. Peripheral TCRbeta sequencing was intended to test whether TCR sequence diversity was altered and clonal T-cell expansion was caused by ivuxolimab. The monotherapy dose-escalation portion (N = 52 patients) of the phase I ivuxolimab trial is reported in the paper. Summary of the overall study and its limitations: After ivuxolimab, expanded clones were on average more numerous among CD8+ T cells than among CD4+ T cells. Antigen specificity was not determined for the clonally expanded peripheral T cells. In the 0.1-3.0 mg/kg groups, partial responders were among the patients with the lowest normalized peripheral clonal expansion, particularly in CD8+ T cells. Low levels of normalized T-cell clonal expansion were also seen in some patients who did not respond. At doses of 0.1 to 3.0 mg/kg, clonal expansion of both CD4+ and CD8+ T cells in blood was seen between baseline and week 6.

Patients with autoimmune disease history or receiving systemic immunosuppression were excluded from the trial. Peripheral blood for TCR sequencing was collected from all dose cohorts at baseline, on cycle 4 day 1, and on cycle 7 day 1. The samples were drawn from a first-in-human, open-label, multicenter phase I dose-escalation trial of ivuxolimab. The trial enrolled adults with locally advanced or metastatic head and neck squamous cell, hepatocellular, melanoma or renal cell carcinoma. CD4+ and CD8+ T cells were sorted separately from peripheral blood before TCR sequencing. From the germline V gene, CDR1 is LGHNA and CDR2 is YNFKEQ. The CDR3 runs 13 amino acids, cysteine and phenylalanine included. Just CDR3 DNA is preserved here, 39 bases in frame from base 1. Trimming takes 0 bases from V and 3 bases from J, and the germline ends sit 6 bases apart. Genomic DNA was isolated from the sorted cells so that the TCRbeta CDR3 region could be sequenced. The immunoSEQ Assay was used to sequence the TCRbeta CDR3 regions. TCRdb re-hosts the immuneACCESS table, in-frame sequences only. Its copies lack some clones; in the studies checked, an unresolved V gene accounts for under half of them, and the cause for the rest is not known. For this sample the table gives 70,000 to 80,000 clones, of which about 94% were detected only once. The ten most abundant clones make up 6.2% of the sample.

This clone is a singleton in its sample. Its antigen remains unidentified. Base qualities are missing; no much larger clone stands one base away. The sequence came from an adult with an advanced solid tumor such as melanoma, head and neck, liver or kidney cancer. The sequenced sample was CD4+ or CD8+ T cells sorted from blood, obtained in a trial of the OX40 agonist ivuxolimab. Recombination joined TRBV4-2 with TRBJ2-7; the D region is possibly TRBD1 or TRBD2, each matching across 5 bases. Here is the DNA: TGTGCCAGCAGCCAAGATGGGGGCTACGAGCAGTACTTC. The encoded protein is CASSQDGGYEQYF.